This T cell receptor (beta chain) comes out of a study of control samples from healthy donors and cancer patients. This CDR3 is built from 19 residues. V shed 1 base and J 0 bases; nucleotides not matched to a gene: 12. Germline values: CDR1 SGHVS, CDR2 FQNEAQ. Only in-frame clones appear in the TCRdb table, and some are missing; sequencing was by immunoSEQ multiplex PCR. Among more than 110,000 clones, 80% to 90% were seen once, and the ten largest hold around 8.2%. Sequencing used blood. The TCR sequence derives from a woman in her twenties or thirties in good health. The chain links TRBV7-8 to TRBJ1-5; the match to TRBD1 covers 7 bases. The CDR3 nucleotides are TGTGCCAGCAGCTTAGAAGTGCGCAGGGGGACCTATAGCAATCAGCCCCAGCATTTT. It is translated as CASSLEVRRGTYSNQPQHF.